Presented here are 20 T cell receptor beta chains from one specimen sequenced in a study of control samples from healthy donors and cancer patients. Profiled with immunoSEQ multiplex PCR; TCRdb holds only in-frame clones, not every one. Altogether 40,000 to 50,000 clones are present, roughly 94% being singletons, with the ten largest covering 20% to 30%. Sequenced material: blood. The receptors originated from a man aged 60 to 75 in good health.

The CDR3 reads CALGQGHADTQYF. The CDR3 region has the DNA TGTGCCTTGGGACAGGGGCACGCAGATACGCAGTATTTT. This chain connects TRBV30 to TRBJ2-3; TRBD1 matches 10 bases. CDR1 and CDR2 from the germline V gene are GTSNPN and SVGIG (reference sequence). The CDR3 is 13 amino acids. With 7 bases clipped from V and 4 bases from J, the junction kept 5 bases outside the gene matches.

This chain joins TRBV19 and TRBJ2-1, with 9 nucleotides matching TRBD1. The germline gives CDR1 LNHDA, CDR2 SQIVND (reference sequence). This CDR3 region has 20 residues. V shed 4 bases and J 7 bases; nucleotides not matched to a gene: 23. CDR3 sequence: CASSNRPGQGRSDLDNEQFF. For the CDR3, the DNA is TGTGCCAGTAGTAACAGACCGGGACAGGGAAGAAGTGACTTGGATAATGAGCAGTTCTTC.

V usage is TRBV19 and J usage is TRBJ1-5, with D tentatively TRBD1 (6 bases). Germline-derived CDR1 and CDR2 are LNHDA and SQIVND (reference sequence). V shed 7 bases and J shed 2 bases, with 15 bases lying between them. The CDR3 spans 15 residues. In DNA form, the CDR3 reads TGTGCCAGTACCAGATTACAGGGAGGCAATCAGCCCCAGCATTTT. Its translation: CASTRLQGGNQPQHF.

This clone turned up a few times. The CDR3 bases are TGTGCCAGCAGGCTCGTAGACGGCCTGGGCTACGAGCAGTACTTC. It encodes CASRLVDGLGYEQYF. The chain links TRBV27 to TRBJ2-7; D unresolved. CDR1 is MNHEY, CDR2 SMNVEV, per germline (reference sequence). This CDR3 is 15 amino acids long. V lost 6 bases to trimming and J lost 3 bases, with 18 bases between them.

This chain links TRBV7-8 with TRBJ1-1; D not resolved. Trimming left V 4 bases short and J 4 bases short, with 13 bases between. Germline V gives CDR1 SGHVS, CDR2 FQNEAQ. This CDR3 has 14 residues. The CDR3 here is CASSWLGHGTEAFF. CDR3 sequence (DNA): TGTGCCAGCAGCTGGCTAGGTCATGGCACTGAAGCTTTCTTT.

V is TRBV27 and J is TRBJ1-5; no firm D call. Trimming cost V 3 bases and J 0 bases, with 18 bases left between them. This CDR3 region has 18 residues. The germline V gene has CDR1 MNHEY and CDR2 SMNVEV (reference sequence). The chain's CDR3 is CASSFYPIDLSSNQPQHF. CDR3 DNA: TGTGCCAGCAGTTTTTACCCCATAGACCTTTCTAGCAATCAGCCCCAGCATTTT.

The V call is TRBV10-1, the J call TRBJ2-2; a possible D gene is TRBD2 (6 bases). This CDR3 region has 14 residues. Trimming took off 2 bases at V and 10 bases at J, with 14 bases between the two ends. Germline assignment: CDR1 WNHNN and CDR2 SYGVQD (reference sequence). CDR3: CASSEAGYRAELFF. CDR3 coding DNA: TGCGCCAGCAGTGAGGCGGGGTACCGTGCGGAGCTGTTTTTT.

This clone has a single count. V and J are TRBV3-1 (or the pseudogene TRBV3-2) and TRBJ2-7, with 7 bases fitting TRBD2. V trimming: 4 bases; J trimming: 5 bases; junction bases outside the gene matches: 11. Germline CDR1 is LGHDT and CDR2 is YNNKEL (reference sequence). The CDR3 covers 15 residues. CDR3 loop: CASSPTSSGINEQYF. In nucleotides, the CDR3 is TGTGCCAGCAGCCCGACATCAAGCGGGATTAACGAGCAGTACTTC.

This clone was recorded once. This rearrangement joins TRBV28 to TRBJ1-2; a possible D gene is TRBD1 (6 bases). Trimming took off 6 bases at V and 2 bases at J, with 13 bases between the two ends. The germline V gene encodes CDR1 MDHEN and CDR2 SYDVKM. CDR3 length: 14 amino acids. Here the CDR3 DNA reads TGTGCCAGCAGCCAAATTCAGGGGAACTATGGCTACACCTTC. Amino acid sequence: CASSQIQGNYGYTF.

The rearrangement links TRBV5-4 to TRBJ2-2; no firm D call. The CDR3 contains 13 residues. CDR1 SGHNT and CDR2 YYREEE come from the germline V gene (reference sequence). Trimming cost V 0 bases and J 6 bases, with 6 bases left between them. The CDR3 region is CASSLEFAGELFF. CDR3 coding DNA: TGTGCCAGCAGCTTGGAGTTCGCCGGGGAGCTGTTTTTT.

The chain joins TRBV5-8 to TRBJ1-2; D gene ambiguous. The V end lost 0 bases, the J end lost 3 bases, and 12 bases lay between the germline ends. This CDR3 comprises 15 residues. The germline CDR1 and CDR2 sequences are SGHTS and YDEGEE. CDR3 sequence: CASSLALTKHYGYTF. CDR3 sequence (DNA): TGTGCCAGCAGCTTGGCCCTGACGAAGCACTATGGCTACACCTTC. The variable domain in full, completed from reference TRBV5-8 and TRBJ1-2, reads EAGVTQSPTHLIKTRGQQATLRCSPISGHTSVYWYQQALGLGLQFLLWYDEGEERNRGNFPPRFSGRQFPNYSSELNVNALELEDSALYLCASSLALTKHYGYTFGSGTRLTVV.

This chain uses TRBV30 with TRBJ1-6; weak D call: TRBD1 (6 bases). Trimming took off 4 bases at V and 0 bases at J, with 19 bases between the two ends. Germline CDR1 is GTSNPN and CDR2 is SVGIG (reference sequence). This CDR3 is 18 amino acids long. The CDR3 DNA sequence: TGTGCCTGGACCCACCCGGGGGCAGTAAGCTCCTATAATTCACCCCTCCACTTT. Translating it yields CAWTHPGAVSSYNSPLHF.

This chain links TRBV9 with TRBJ2-1, with 10 bases that match TRBD2. V trimming: 2 bases; J trimming: 7 bases; junction bases outside the gene matches: 9. The V gene's germline CDR1 is SGDLS and CDR2 YYNGEE. This CDR3 has 16 amino acids. The CDR3 loop reads CASSVAPGLASNEQFF. CDR3 sequence (DNA): TGTGCCAGCAGCGTCGCCCCGGGACTAGCGAGTAATGAGCAGTTCTTC.

The V call is TRBV28, the J call TRBJ1-4; the match to TRBD1 covers 7 bases. The CDR3 length is 13 residues. Germline trimming cut 10 bases from V and 8 bases from J; bases unmatched to any gene: 10. Germline loops: CDR1 MDHEN, CDR2 SYDVKM. The CDR3 DNA reads TGTGCCAACGCACAGGGGCTAGGGGAAAAACTGTTTTTT. Its protein is CANAQGLGEKLFF.

This rearrangement joins TRBV3-1 (or the pseudogene TRBV3-2) to TRBJ2-7, with 10 bases matching TRBD1. This CDR3 spans 18 amino acids. CDR1 is LGHDT and CDR2 is YNNKEL in the germline V gene (reference sequence). V lost 0 bases, J lost 4 bases, and 12 bases stayed unmatched. Here the CDR3 DNA reads TGTGCCAGCAGCCAAGAATTTGGCCAGACAGGGGGCATGTACGAGCAGTACTTC. Translating it yields CASSQEFGQTGGMYEQYF.

This clone was found once. The CDR3 loop is CASSSGRQPQHF. Written as DNA, the CDR3 is TGTGCCAGTAGTTCAGGGAGGCAGCCCCAGCATTTT. This chain joins TRBV19 and TRBJ1-5; maybe TRBD1 (5 bases). This CDR3 is 12 amino acids long. V gave up 5 bases and J gave up 7 bases, with 9 bases separating them. The germline V gene has CDR1 LNHDA and CDR2 SQIVND (reference sequence).

This chain joins TRBV9 and TRBJ2-7; D possibly matches TRBD1 or TRBD2 (5 bases each). There are 14 residues in the CDR3. Germline CDR1 reads SGDLS; CDR2 reads YYNGEE. Trimming left V 4 bases short and J 6 bases short, with 17 bases between. The CDR3 region is CASSPDFRGREQYF. The CDR3 bases are TGTGCCAGCAGCCCGGATTTTCGGGGACGCGAGCAGTACTTC.

The chain joins TRBV19 to TRBJ1-6; 7 bases are shared with TRBD1. Germline V gives CDR1 LNHDA, CDR2 SQIVND (reference sequence). Trimming removed 6 bases from V and 10 bases from J; junction bases left unmatched: 9. This CDR3 region has 14 residues. DNA for the CDR3: TGTGCCAGTAGATATGACAGGGAAGGATCACCCCTCCACTTT. Its translation is CASRYDREGSPLHF.

The chain combines TRBV7-9 with TRBJ1-6; possible D gene TRBD1, 5 bases. The CDR3 is made up of 17 amino acids. V lost 4 bases, J lost 0 bases, and 13 bases lay in between. Germline V gene lookup returns CDR1 SEHNR and CDR2 FQNEAQ (reference sequence). The DNA for the CDR3 is TGTGCCAGCAGCTCTGGACACGCGGGCTCCTATAATTCACCCCTCCACTTT. As protein: CASSSGHAGSYNSPLHF.

The chain links TRBV9 to TRBJ1-1; D may be TRBD1 (5 bases). The CDR3 runs to 14 residues. Germline CDR1 reads SGDLS; CDR2 reads YYNGEE. Trimming cost V 3 bases and J 4 bases, with 13 bases left between them. This CDR3 reads CASSGTGTGTEAFF. DNA for the CDR3: TGTGCCAGCAGCGGCACGGGGACGGGCACTGAAGCTTTCTTT.